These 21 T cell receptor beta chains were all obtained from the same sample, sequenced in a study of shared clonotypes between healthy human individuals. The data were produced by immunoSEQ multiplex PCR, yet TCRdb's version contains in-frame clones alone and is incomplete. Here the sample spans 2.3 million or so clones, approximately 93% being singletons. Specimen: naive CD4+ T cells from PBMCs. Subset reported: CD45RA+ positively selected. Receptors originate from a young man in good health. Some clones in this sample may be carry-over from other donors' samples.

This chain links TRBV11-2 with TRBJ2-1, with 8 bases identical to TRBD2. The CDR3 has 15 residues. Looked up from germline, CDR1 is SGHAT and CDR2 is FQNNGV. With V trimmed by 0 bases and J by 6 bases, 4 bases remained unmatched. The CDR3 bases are TGTGCCAGCAGCTTAGAACGCAGCGGGGGCAATGAGCAGTTCTTC. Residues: CASSLERSGGNEQFF.

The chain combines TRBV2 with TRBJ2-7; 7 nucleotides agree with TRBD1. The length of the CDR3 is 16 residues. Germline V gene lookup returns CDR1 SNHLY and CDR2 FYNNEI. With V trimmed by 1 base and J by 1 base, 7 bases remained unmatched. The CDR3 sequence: CASSEESGTVSYEQYF. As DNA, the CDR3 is TGTGCCAGCAGTGAAGAGTCTGGGACAGTGTCCTACGAGCAGTACTTC. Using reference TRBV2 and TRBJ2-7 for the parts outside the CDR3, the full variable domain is EPEVTQTPSHQVTQMGQEVILRCVPISNHLYFYWYRQILGQKVEFLVSFYNNEISEKSEIFDDQFSVERPDGSNFTLKIRSTKLEDSAMYFCASSEESGTVSYEQYFGPGTRLTVT.

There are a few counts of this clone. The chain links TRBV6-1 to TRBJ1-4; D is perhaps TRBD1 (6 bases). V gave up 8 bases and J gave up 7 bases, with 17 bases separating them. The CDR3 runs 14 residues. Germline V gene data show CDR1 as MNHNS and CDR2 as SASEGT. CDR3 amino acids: CASLLDRSSEKLFF. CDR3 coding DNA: TGTGCCAGCCTCCTCGACAGGTCGAGTGAAAAACTGTTTTTT.

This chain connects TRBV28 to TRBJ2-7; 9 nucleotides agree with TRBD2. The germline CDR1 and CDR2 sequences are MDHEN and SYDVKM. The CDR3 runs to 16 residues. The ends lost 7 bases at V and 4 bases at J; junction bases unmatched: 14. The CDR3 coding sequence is TGTGCCAGCACCGAACCGACTAGCGGAGCCTCTTACGAGCAGTACTTC. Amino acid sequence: CASTEPTSGASYEQYF.

CDR3 nucleotide sequence: TGTGCCACCAGCAGAGAGTTAAGGGCTGGCACTGAAGCTTTCTTT. Amino acid sequence: CATSRELRAGTEAFF. The rearrangement joins TRBV15 to TRBJ1-1; D not certain. The CDR3 has 15 residues. Germline V CDR1 and CDR2: LNHNV, YYDKDF (reference sequence). Trimming removed 0 bases from V and 4 bases from J, with 12 bases in between.

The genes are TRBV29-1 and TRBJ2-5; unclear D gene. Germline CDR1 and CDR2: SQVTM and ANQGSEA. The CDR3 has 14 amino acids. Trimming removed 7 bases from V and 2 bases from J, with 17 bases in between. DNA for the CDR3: TGCAGCGACGGACCCGCCGATATGCAAGAGACCCAGTACTTC. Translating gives CSDGPADMQETQYF.

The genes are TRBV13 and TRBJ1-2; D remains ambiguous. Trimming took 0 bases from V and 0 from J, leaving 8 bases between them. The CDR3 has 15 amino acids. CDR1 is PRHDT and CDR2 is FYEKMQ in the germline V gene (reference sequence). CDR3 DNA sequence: TGTGCCAGCAGCTTAGGACGGGAAGCTAACTATGGCTACACCTTC. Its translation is CASSLGREANYGYTF.

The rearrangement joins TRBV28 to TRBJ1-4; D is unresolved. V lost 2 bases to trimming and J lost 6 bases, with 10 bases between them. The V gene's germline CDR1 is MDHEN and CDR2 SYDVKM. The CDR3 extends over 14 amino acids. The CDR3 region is CASSLADTDEKLFF. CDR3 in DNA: TGTGCCAGCAGTTTAGCCGACACCGATGAAAAACTGTTTTTT.

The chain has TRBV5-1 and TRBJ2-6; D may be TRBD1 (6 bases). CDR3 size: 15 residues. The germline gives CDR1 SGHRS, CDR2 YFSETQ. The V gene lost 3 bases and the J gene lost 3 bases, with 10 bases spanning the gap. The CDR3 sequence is CASSSTGYGANVLTF. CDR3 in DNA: TGCGCCAGCAGCTCGACAGGTTATGGGGCCAACGTCCTGACTTTC. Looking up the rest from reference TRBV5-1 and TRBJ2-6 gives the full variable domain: KAGVTQTPRYLIKTRGQQVTLSCSPISGHRSVSWYQQTPGQGLQFLFEYFSETQRNKGNFPGRFSGRQFSNSRSEMNVSTLELGDSALYLCASSSTGYGANVLTFGAGSRLTVL.

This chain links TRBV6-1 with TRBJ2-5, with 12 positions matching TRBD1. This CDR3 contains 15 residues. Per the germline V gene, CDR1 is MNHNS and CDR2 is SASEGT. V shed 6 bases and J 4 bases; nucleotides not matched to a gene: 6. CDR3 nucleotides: TGTGCCAGCAGCGCCGGGGACAGGGGGCGAGAGACCCAGTACTTC. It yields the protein CASSAGDRGRETQYF.

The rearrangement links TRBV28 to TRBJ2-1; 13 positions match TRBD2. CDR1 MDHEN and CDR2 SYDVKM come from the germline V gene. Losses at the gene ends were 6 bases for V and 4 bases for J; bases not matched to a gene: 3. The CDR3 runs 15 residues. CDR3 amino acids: CASSKGLAGYNEQFF. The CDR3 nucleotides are TGTGCCAGCAGCAAGGGACTAGCGGGATACAATGAGCAGTTCTTC.

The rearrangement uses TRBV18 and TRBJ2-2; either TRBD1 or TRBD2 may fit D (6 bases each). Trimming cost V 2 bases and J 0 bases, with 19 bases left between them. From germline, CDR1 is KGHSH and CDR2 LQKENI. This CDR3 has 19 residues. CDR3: CASSPEGEGGFANTGELFF. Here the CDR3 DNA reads TGTGCCAGCTCACCAGAGGGTGAAGGGGGGTTCGCGAACACCGGGGAGCTGTTTTTT.

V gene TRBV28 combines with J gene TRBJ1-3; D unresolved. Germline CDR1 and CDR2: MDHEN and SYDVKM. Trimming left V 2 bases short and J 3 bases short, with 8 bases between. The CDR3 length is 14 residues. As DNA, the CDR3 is TGTGCCAGCAGTTTAGAGACATATGGAAACACCATATATTTT. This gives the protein CASSLETYGNTIYF.

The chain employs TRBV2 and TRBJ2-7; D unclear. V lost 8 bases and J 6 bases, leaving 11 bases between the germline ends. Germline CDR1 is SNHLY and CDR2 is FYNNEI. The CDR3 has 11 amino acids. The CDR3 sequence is CASCVAVEQYF. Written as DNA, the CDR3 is TGTGCCAGCTGTGTAGCTGTCGAGCAGTACTTC.

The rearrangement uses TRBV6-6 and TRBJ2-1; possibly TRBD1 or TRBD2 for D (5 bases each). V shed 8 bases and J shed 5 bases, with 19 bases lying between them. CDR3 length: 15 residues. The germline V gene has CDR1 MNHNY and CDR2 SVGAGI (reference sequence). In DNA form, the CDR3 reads TGTGCCAGCGCGTCCCCCGGGACGGGTCACAATGAGCAGTTCTTC. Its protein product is CASASPGTGHNEQFF.

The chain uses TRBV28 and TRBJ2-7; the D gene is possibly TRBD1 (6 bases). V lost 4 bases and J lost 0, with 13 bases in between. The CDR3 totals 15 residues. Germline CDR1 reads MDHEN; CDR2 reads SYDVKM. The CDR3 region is CASSSFGGLSYEQYF. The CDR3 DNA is TGTGCCAGCAGTTCCTTTGGGGGCCTCTCCTACGAGCAGTACTTC.

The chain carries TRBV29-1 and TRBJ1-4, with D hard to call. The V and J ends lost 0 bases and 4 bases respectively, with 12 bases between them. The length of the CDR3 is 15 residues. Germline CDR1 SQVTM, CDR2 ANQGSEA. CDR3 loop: CSVEDVAGDNEKLFF. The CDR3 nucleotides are TGCAGCGTTGAAGATGTGGCAGGCGATAATGAAAAACTGTTTTTT.

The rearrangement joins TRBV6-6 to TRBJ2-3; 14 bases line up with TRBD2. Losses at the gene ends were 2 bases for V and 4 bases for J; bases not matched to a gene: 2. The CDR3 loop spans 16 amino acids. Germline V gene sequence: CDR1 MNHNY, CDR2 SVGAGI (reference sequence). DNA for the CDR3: TGTGCCAGCAGTTACCCGACTAGCGGGAGGGCAGATACGCAGTATTTT. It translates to CASSYPTSGRADTQYF.

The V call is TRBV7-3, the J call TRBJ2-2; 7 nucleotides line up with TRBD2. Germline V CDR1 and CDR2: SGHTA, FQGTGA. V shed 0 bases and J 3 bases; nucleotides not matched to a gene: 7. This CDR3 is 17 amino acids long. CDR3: CASSLTGGRADTGELFF. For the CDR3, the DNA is TGTGCCAGCAGCTTAACGGGTGGGAGGGCCGACACCGGGGAGCTGTTTTTT.

The CDR3 loop is CASSSQRGLSGYTF. CDR3 DNA: TGTGCCAGCAGCTCCCAGCGGGGATTGAGTGGCTACACCTTC. The chain has TRBV5-4 and TRBJ1-2; D remains unclear. Germline lookup yields CDR1 SGHNT and CDR2 YYREEE (reference sequence). Trimming removed 3 bases from V and 7 bases from J, with 16 bases in between. The CDR3 runs 14 residues.

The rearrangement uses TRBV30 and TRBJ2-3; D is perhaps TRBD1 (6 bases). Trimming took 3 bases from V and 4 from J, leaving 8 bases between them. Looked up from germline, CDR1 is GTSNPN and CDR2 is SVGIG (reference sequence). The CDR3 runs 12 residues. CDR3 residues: CAWRRGSDTQYF. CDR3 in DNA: TGTGCCTGGAGGAGGGGGTCAGATACGCAGTATTTT.